Shown below are 25 T cell receptor beta chains from a single sample sequenced in a study of CD8 T cells in Susac syndrome. RNA, at about 0.5 to 1 ug, was reverse transcribed with random hexamers. MiXCR was run by TCRdb on the immunoSEQ multiplex PCR reads, yielding one entry per CDR3 protein. The sample shows some 96,000 distinct CDR3 sequences, about 94% of them seen only once. Sequenced sample: CD4+ T cells from PBMCs. The receptors come from a human donor with Susac syndrome.

This chain uses TRBV20-1 with TRBJ1-5; a weak D match, TRBD1 (6 bases). There are 14 residues in the CDR3. Germline assignment: CDR1 DFQATT and CDR2 SNEGSKA (reference sequence). The ends were cut back, 3 bases at V and 8 bases at J, with 17 bases in the middle. CDR3 loop: CSASNGGGRKPQHF. In DNA, the CDR3 is TGCAGTGCTAGTAACGGCGGGGGGCGTAAGCCCCAGCATTTT.

Of note for this clonotype: A read error may account for a junction end that differs from germline. The gene calls are TRBV29-1 and TRBJ1-2, with D perhaps matching TRBD1 (5 bases). CDR1 is SQVTM and CDR2 is ANQGSEA in the germline V gene. The CDR3 consists of 11 residues. The CDR3 DNA reads TGCAGCGTTGACGGGACGAGTGGCTGCACCTTC. Translated, it gives CSVDGTSGCTF.

The CDR3 here is CASVVVSAFF. For the CDR3, the DNA is TGTGCCTCCGTGGTCGTTTCGGCTTTCTTT. V is TRBV30 and J is TRBJ1-1; D unclear. CDR1 and CDR2 (germline): GTSNPN, SVGIG (reference sequence). V lost 7 bases to trimming and J lost 11 bases, with 14 bases between them. This CDR3 has 10 amino acids.

The rearrangement joins TRBV3-1 to TRBJ2-3; 9 bases map to TRBD2. The germline gives CDR1 LGHDT, CDR2 YNNKEL (reference sequence). This CDR3 contains 17 residues. V trimming: 3 bases; J trimming: 2 bases; junction bases outside the gene matches: 9. CDR3: CASSHGETSGLTDTQYF. The CDR3 nucleotides read TGTGCCAGCAGCCACGGGGAGACTAGCGGCCTCACAGATACGCAGTATTTT.

This chain links TRBV7-9 with TRBJ1-4; 8 positions agree with TRBD1. V was pared by 4 bases and J by 5 bases, with 9 bases of the junction left unmatched. Per germline, CDR1 SEHNR and CDR2 FQNEAQ (reference sequence). The CDR3 runs to 16 residues. CDR3: CASSSGQEYWNEKLFF. The CDR3 coding sequence is TGTGCCAGCAGCTCGGGACAGGAATACTGGAATGAAAAACTGTTTTTT.

The rearrangement links TRBV7-2 to TRBJ1-1; 7 nucleotides agree with TRBD1. From germline, CDR1 is SGHTA and CDR2 FQGNSA. This CDR3 has 17 residues. The V segment lost 5 bases and the J segment 1 base; nucleotides outside the gene matches: 13. The CDR3 DNA follows: TGTGCCAGCAGCCCTTTCCTCCGACAGGGTCGGAACACTGAAGCTTTCTTT. Encoded protein: CASSPFLRQGRNTEAFF.

V is TRBV6-1 and J is TRBJ1-4; the D gene is possibly TRBD1 (5 bases). The CDR3 loop spans 17 amino acids. Between the trimmed V and J ends, which lost 8 bases and 8 bases, there was a span of 27 bases. Germline V gene sequence: CDR1 MNHNS, CDR2 SASEGT. CDR3 amino acids: CASGFRETTPRGEKLFF. CDR3 in DNA: TGTGCCAGCGGATTCAGGGAGACAACCCCCCGAGGGGAAAAACTGTTTTTT.

The chain carries TRBV28 and TRBJ1-5; no definite D call. Trimming removed 5 bases from V and 3 bases from J, with 11 bases in between. Germline V gene sequence: CDR1 MDHEN, CDR2 SYDVKM. CDR3 length equals 14 residues. CDR3 protein: CASSPPGFNQPQHF. The CDR3 DNA reads as TGTGCCAGCAGTCCTCCAGGTTTCAATCAGCCCCAGCATTTT.

The chain has TRBV7-7 and TRBJ2-3; D possibly uses TRBD1 or TRBD2 (6 bases each). The V gene lost 3 bases and the J gene lost 4 bases, with 11 bases spanning the gap. Germline CDR1 SSHAT, CDR2 FNYEAQ (reference sequence). The length of the CDR3 is 14 residues. The CDR3 region has the DNA TGTGCCAGCAGCTTCGGGGGCGGCGCAGATACGCAGTATTTT. The encoded protein is CASSFGGGADTQYF. The entire variable domain, with the rest obtained from reference TRBV7-7 and TRBJ2-3, is as follows: GAGVSQSPRYKVTKRGQDVTLRCDPISSHATLYWYQQALGQGPEFLTYFNYEAQPDKSGLPSDRFSAERPEGSISTLTIQRTEQRDSAMYRCASSFGGGADTQYFGPGTRLTVL.

The chain carries TRBV29-1 and TRBJ1-2; 7 bases are shared with TRBD1. CDR3 size: 11 residues. CDR1 is SQVTM, CDR2 ANQGSEA, per germline. The J segment lost 9 bases and the V segment lost 7 bases, leaving 8 bases of the junction unmatched. CDR3 nucleotides: TGCAGCGACGAGGGGGCGCAAAGCTACACCTTC. Translation gives CSDEGAQSYTF.

This chain links TRBV6-2 or TRBV6-3 with TRBJ2-2; possibly TRBD2 for D (6 bases). This CDR3 region has 16 residues. V was cut by 6 bases and J by 9 bases, with 23 bases left in between. Per germline, CDR1 MNHEY and CDR2 SVGEGT. For the CDR3, the DNA is TGTGCCAGCAGCCCGGGGGTTTCGGGGCGGCGAAGGGAGCTGTTTTTT. Encoded protein: CASSPGVSGRRRELFF.

The V gene is TRBV12-3 or TRBV12-4, the J gene TRBJ1-6, with TRBD1 as a possible D gene (5 bases). V was pared by 2 bases and J by 10 bases, with 12 bases between. This CDR3 has 14 amino acids. CDR3 region: CASSLSGGDSPLHF. The CDR3 nucleotides are TGTGCCAGCAGTTTAAGCGGGGGGGACTCACCCCTCCACTTT.

This rearrangement joins TRBV30 to TRBJ1-6; TRBD1 matches at 8 bases. The V and J ends lost 7 bases and 10 bases, in that order; junction bases with no gene match: 9. The CDR3 extends over 13 amino acids. Germline values: CDR1 GTSNPN, CDR2 SVGIG (reference sequence). Here the CDR3 reads CALIGTGTSPLHF. The DNA for the CDR3 is TGTGCCTTGATAGGGACAGGCACATCACCCCTCCACTTT.

The chain recombines TRBV9 with TRBJ1-1; the D is unclear. Trimming cost V 0 bases and J 1 base, with 16 bases left between them. In germline, CDR1 is SGDLS, CDR2 YYNGEE. The CDR3 length is 17 residues. CDR3 in amino acids: CASSVADGVGWNTEAFF. In DNA, the CDR3 is TGTGCCAGCAGCGTAGCTGATGGGGTGGGATGGAACACTGAAGCTTTCTTT.

The CDR3 sequence is CASSPGGSWGNEQFF. The CDR3 nucleotides are TGTGCCAGCAGCCCGGGCGGTAGTTGGGGCAATGAGCAGTTCTTC. V and J are TRBV7-3 and TRBJ2-1; D remains unclear. Germline-derived CDR1 and CDR2 are SGHTA and FQGTGA. Deletions cut 5 bases from V and 6 bases from J, with 17 bases between. The CDR3 is 15 residues long.

This clonotype showed up just once. The J gene is TRBJ2-2, the V gene TRBV20-1, with TRBD1 matching 12 bases. The ends lost 0 bases at V and 4 bases at J; junction bases unmatched: 3. Germline V gives CDR1 DFQATT, CDR2 SNEGSKA (reference sequence). The CDR3 consists of 16 residues. The CDR3 DNA is TGCAGTGCTAGAGAGCGGGACAGGGGGCCCACCGGGGAGCTGTTTTTT. The encoded protein is CSARERDRGPTGELFF.

In this sample, this clonotype turned up a few times. The V call is TRBV4-2, the J call TRBJ2-7, with D possibly called TRBD1 or TRBD2 (5 bases each). The CDR3 consists of 14 residues. V was cut by 0 bases and J by 6 bases, with 12 bases left in between. CDR1 is LGHNA, CDR2 YNFKEQ, per germline. The CDR3 DNA sequence: TGTGCCAGCAGCCAAGAGAGGGGCTTGGGCGAGCAGTACTTC. This codes for CASSQERGLGEQYF.

The sample holds one count of this clonotype. This chain connects TRBV9 to TRBJ2-6, with D unresolved. This CDR3 contains 14 residues. The V gene lost 3 bases and the J gene lost 4 bases, with 8 bases spanning the gap. CDR1 SGDLS and CDR2 YYNGEE come from the germline V gene. Here the CDR3 DNA reads TGTGCCAGCAGCGATTCTACAGGGGCCAACGTCCTGACTTTC. Translating gives CASSDSTGANVLTF.

The rearrangement links TRBV30 to TRBJ1-5; TRBD1 agrees at 9 bases. CDR1 and CDR2 (germline): GTSNPN, SVGIG (reference sequence). This CDR3 has 13 amino acids. V was clipped by 5 bases and J by 5 bases; unmatched bases: 4. The CDR3 loop reads CAWGTGWDQPQHF. The CDR3 DNA is TGTGCCTGGGGGACAGGGTGGGATCAGCCCCAGCATTTT.

The chain couples TRBV20-1 to TRBJ1-2, with 7 bases that match TRBD1. From germline, CDR1 is DFQATT and CDR2 SNEGSKA (reference sequence). The CDR3 has 14 amino acids. J lost 2 bases, V lost 3 bases, and 6 bases had no gene match. The CDR3 DNA is TGCAGTGCTAGCCTTACAGGGGTGAACTATGGCTACACCTTC. Protein: CSASLTGVNYGYTF.

The J gene is TRBJ2-7, the V gene TRBV9, with no clear D. Germline V gives CDR1 SGDLS, CDR2 YYNGEE. V gave up 4 bases and J gave up 3 bases, with 17 bases separating them. There are 15 residues in the CDR3. This CDR3 reads CASSPRRDHGYEQYF. In DNA form, the CDR3 reads TGTGCCAGCAGCCCCCGGAGAGATCATGGCTACGAGCAGTACTTC.

V is TRBV14 and J is TRBJ2-2; 10 bases fit TRBD1. Trimming took 4 bases from V and 8 from J; bases not matched to a gene: 10. The CDR3 consists of 16 residues. Germline V lookup: CDR1 SGHDN, CDR2 FVKESK. CDR3: CASSLLGTGVAGELFF. CDR3 DNA: TGTGCCAGCAGCCTACTCGGGACAGGGGTTGCAGGGGAGCTGTTTTTT.

This clonotype was counted once. The V and J genes are TRBV7-3 and TRBJ1-6; D is perhaps TRBD1 (5 bases). V gave up 5 bases and J gave up 7 bases, with 9 bases separating them. This CDR3 spans 13 amino acids. In germline, CDR1 is SGHTA, CDR2 FQGTGA. In DNA, the CDR3 is TGTGCCAGCAGCCCACGACAGAATTCACCCCTCCACTTT. Translation gives CASSPRQNSPLHF. The whole variable domain, filled in from reference TRBV7-3 and TRBJ1-6, reads GAGVSQTPSNKVTEKGKYVELRCDPISGHTALYWYRQSLGQGPEFLIYFQGTGAADDSGLPNDRFFAVRPEGSVSTLKIQRTERGDSAVYLCASSPRQNSPLHFGNGTRLTVT.

This chain connects TRBV28 to TRBJ2-5; 7 nucleotides match TRBD2. CDR1 MDHEN and CDR2 SYDVKM come from the germline V gene. The CDR3 contains 15 residues. V gave up 3 bases and J gave up 6 bases; unmatched junction bases: 10. The CDR3 is CASSLGGSSMKTQYF. The CDR3 DNA reads TGTGCCAGCAGTTTGGGCGGGAGTTCGATGAAGACCCAGTACTTC.

J is TRBJ2-2 and V is TRBV29-1; TRBD2 agrees at 8 bases. The CDR3 has 13 amino acids. Germline assignment: CDR1 SQVTM and CDR2 ANQGSEA. The DNA of the CDR3 is TGCACCGCATTAGCGGGGAGCACCGGGGAGCTGTTTTTT. Amino acids: CTALAGSTGELFF.